The 21 T cell receptor beta chains in this list originate from one sample, sequenced in a study of identical twins (dated by TCRdb to 2016 to 2018). The method was 5' RACE. Data came from an Illumina HiSeq 2000. The public reads were quality trimmed at Q25 with fastp and then assembled into clones with MiXCR by TCRdb, keeping productive beta chains. Every entry covers one CDR3 protein and lists the most common genes and DNA from its rows. The sample table lists approximately 700,000 distinct CDR3 sequences, 5.5% to 7.5% of them with a count of one. Of the sample, 1.5% to 2% falls within the top ten clones. The sample was naive T cells sorted from blood. The meaning of the sample's cell subset or site label: cells isolated with a human naive T-cell isolation kit. These receptors came from a man aged 18 to 35 in good health.

This clonotype was seen a handful of times. The chain uses TRBV7-9 and TRBJ2-5; D may be TRBD1 (5 bases). Trimming stripped 2 bases from V and 0 bases from J, with 7 bases between. CDR1 is SEHNR and CDR2 is FQNEAQ in the germline V gene (reference sequence). The CDR3 covers 14 residues. CDR3 sequence: CASSLFRDQETQYF. The DNA for the CDR3 is TGTGCCAGCAGCTTATTCAGGGACCAAGAGACCCAGTACTTC.

The chain joins TRBV11-1 to TRBJ2-1; 10 nucleotides agree with TRBD2. There are 18 residues in the CDR3. Unmatched junction bases numbered 15, after V lost 4 bases and J lost 6 bases. Germline values: CDR1 SGHAT, CDR2 FQDESV (reference sequence). The CDR3 here is CASSSLRAPGLASNEQFF. The CDR3 DNA reads TGTGCCAGCAGCTCTCTTAGAGCACCGGGACTAGCGAGCAATGAGCAGTTCTTC.

This clonotype showed up many times. The chain carries TRBV28 and TRBJ2-7; tentatively, D is TRBD1 or TRBD2 (7 bases each). With 6 bases removed from V and 4 bases from J, the gap between germline ends came to 19 bases. Per the germline V gene, CDR1 is MDHEN and CDR2 is SYDVKM. The CDR3 runs to 15 residues. In DNA form, the CDR3 reads TGTGCCAGCAGCAGCGGGGCAGGGGGAAGGTACGAGCAGTACTTC. Residues: CASSSGAGGRYEQYF.

The rearrangement uses TRBV29-1 and TRBJ2-3, with D possibly being TRBD1 (5 bases). Deletions cut 4 bases from V and 5 bases from J, with 16 bases between. Germline values: CDR1 SQVTM, CDR2 ANQGSEA. CDR3 length: 14 amino acids. Here the CDR3 reads CSVGGAARVDTQYF. The DNA of the CDR3 is TGCAGCGTTGGGGGCGCTGCTCGTGTAGATACGCAGTATTTT.

A remark on this clonotype: At one end the junction does not follow the germline gene, possibly because of a read error. The CDR3 spells CASSYQGPLSPF. The DNA for the CDR3 is TGTGCCAGCAGTTATCAGGGGCCCCTCAGCCCGTTC. The chain recombines TRBV7-2 with TRBJ1-2; the D gene is possibly TRBD1 (6 bases). From germline, CDR1 is SGHTA and CDR2 FQGNSA. The CDR3 covers 12 residues. Variable domain in full (rest from reference TRBV7-2 and TRBJ1-2): GAGVSQSPSNKVTEKGKDVELRCDPISGHTALYWYRQSLGQGLEFLIYFQGNSAPDKSGLPSDRFSAERTGGSVSTLTIQRTQQEDSAVYLCASSYQGPLSPFGSGTRLTVV.

This clonotype was picked up many times. The rearrangement links TRBV12-3 or TRBV12-4 to TRBJ2-1, with D perhaps TRBD1 (5 bases). The CDR3 is 14 amino acids. V dropped 6 bases and J dropped 3 bases, with 12 bases sitting between them. The CDR3 coding sequence is TGTGCCAGCAGATACAGGACAATCTACAATGAGCAGTTCTTC. It translates to CASRYRTIYNEQFF.

The chain is built from TRBV4-1 and TRBJ2-2; TRBD1 aligns across 9 bases. The V gene's germline CDR1 is MGHRA and CDR2 YSYEKL. Unmatched junction bases numbered 8, after V lost 5 bases and J lost 4 bases. This CDR3 comprises 16 residues. The CDR3: CASSVQGAALTGELFF. CDR3 DNA: TGCGCCAGCAGCGTACAGGGGGCGGCTCTCACCGGGGAGCTGTTTTTT.

The table lists this clonotype with many counts. The rearrangement links TRBV25-1 to TRBJ1-1, with TRBD1 as a possible D gene (5 bases). Germline CDR1 and CDR2: MGHDK and SYGVNS. Trimming cost V 4 bases and J 1 base, with 7 bases left between them. The CDR3 runs 13 residues. The CDR3 DNA reads TGTGCCAGCAGTGGACAGACGAACACTGAAGCTTTCTTT. Translating it yields CASSGQTNTEAFF.

This clonotype was seen many times. The genes are TRBV4-2 and TRBJ2-2; D might be TRBD2 (5 bases). Germline V gene sequence: CDR1 LGHNA, CDR2 YNFKEQ. Trimming removed 3 bases at V and 4 bases at J, with 12 bases between. CDR3 length equals 15 residues. CDR3: CASSHEDAGTGELFF. In nucleotides, the CDR3 is TGTGCCAGCAGCCATGAAGACGCGGGCACCGGGGAGCTGTTTTTT.

This clonotype was detected a few times. V gene TRBV12-3 or TRBV12-4 combines with J gene TRBJ2-6; D gene unclear. The CDR3 covers 17 residues. V dropped 6 bases and J dropped 0 bases, with 15 bases sitting between them. CDR3 loop: CASSPDSRPSGANVLTF. CDR3 DNA: TGTGCCAGCAGCCCCGACTCCCGCCCCTCTGGGGCCAACGTCCTGACTTTC.

This clonotype was observed a few times. This sequence joins TRBV6-5 and TRBJ2-2; D is perhaps TRBD1 (5 bases). Germline values: CDR1 MNHEY, CDR2 SVGAGI. The ends were cut back, 4 bases at V and 2 bases at J, with 8 bases in the middle. The CDR3 consists of 14 residues. The CDR3 protein is CASSSGSNTGELFF. CDR3 DNA: TGTGCCAGCAGTTCAGGGTCCAACACCGGGGAGCTGTTTTTT.

This clonotype was observed a handful of times. This chain joins TRBV12-3 or TRBV12-4 and TRBJ1-5; D is ambiguous. Between the trimmed V and J ends, which lost 1 base and 0 bases, there was a span of 4 bases. This CDR3 comprises 14 residues. Written as DNA, the CDR3 is TGTGCCAGCAGTTTAGACACTAGCAATCAGCCCCAGCATTTT. As protein: CASSLDTSNQPQHF.

This clonotype appeared many times. V and J are TRBV12-3 or TRBV12-4 and TRBJ2-1, with D maybe TRBD2 (5 bases). Between the trimmed V and J ends, which lost 2 bases and 4 bases, there was a span of 12 bases. The CDR3 is made up of 15 amino acids. The CDR3 nucleotides are TGTGCCAGCAGTTTATGGAGCGGAACATACAATGAGCAGTTCTTC. Its translation: CASSLWSGTYNEQFF.

This clonotype was counted only a few times. This sequence joins TRBV14 and TRBJ2-7; the D gene could be TRBD1 or TRBD2 (5 bases each). Per the germline V gene, CDR1 is SGHDN and CDR2 is FVKESK. The V end was cut by 7 bases, the J end by 0 bases, with 13 bases between. The CDR3 runs 14 residues. For the CDR3, the DNA is TGTGCCAGCACCCGTTCAGGGAGCTCCTACGAGCAGTACTTC. Translation gives CASTRSGSSYEQYF.

This clonotype was detected ten times or more. The rearrangement joins TRBV12-3 or TRBV12-4 to TRBJ2-2, with D hard to call. The CDR3 is 13 residues long. Trimming removed 3 bases from V and 5 bases from J, with 7 bases in between. CDR3 DNA sequence: TGTGCCAGCAGTTTTTGGGATACCGGGGAGCTGTTTTTT. The encoded protein is CASSFWDTGELFF.

This clonotype occurred many times. The chain joins TRBV20-1 to TRBJ2-6; tentative D call: TRBD2 (5 bases). CDR1 and CDR2 from the germline V gene are DFQATT and SNEGSKA (reference sequence). Trimming cost V 3 bases and J 1 base, with 16 bases left between them. There are 17 residues in the CDR3. The CDR3 loop is CSASLGVTRSGANVLTF. DNA for the CDR3: TGCAGTGCTAGTCTTGGAGTTACTAGGTCTGGGGCCAACGTCCTGACTTTC.

The chain employs TRBV24-1 and TRBJ2-1; D tentatively reads TRBD1 or TRBD2 (6 bases each). This CDR3 has 16 amino acids. V lost 2 bases and J lost 0, with 10 bases in between. In germline, CDR1 is KGHDR, CDR2 SFDVKD. The CDR3 coding sequence is TGTGCCACCAGTGATTCCGGAGGGGGCTCCTACAATGAGCAGTTCTTC. It is translated as CATSDSGGGSYNEQFF.

This clonotype was counted many times. This rearrangement joins TRBV6-4 to TRBJ2-5; D uncertain. The CDR3 is 11 residues long. Deletions cut 6 bases from V and 6 bases from J, with 8 bases between. CDR1 and CDR2 from the germline V gene are MRHNA and SNTAGT. CDR3 sequence: CASSPGKTQYF. In DNA, the CDR3 is TGTGCCAGCAGCCCAGGAAAGACCCAGTACTTC.

The chain has TRBV6-1 and TRBJ2-1; D perhaps matches TRBD1 (5 bases). Germline CDR1 reads MNHNS; CDR2 reads SASEGT. V shed 5 bases and J shed 0 bases, with 11 bases lying between them. The CDR3 has 15 amino acids. In DNA, the CDR3 is TGTGCCAGCAGTACAACAGGTCTCTCCTACAATGAGCAGTTCTTC. Translating gives CASSTTGLSYNEQFF.

The table lists this clonotype with many counts. V gene TRBV27 combines with J gene TRBJ1-5; unclear D gene. This CDR3 is 14 amino acids long. V was cut by 3 bases and J by 7 bases, with 13 bases left in between. The germline CDR1 and CDR2 sequences are MNHEY and SMNVEV (reference sequence). CDR3 sequence: CASSLSERGQPQHF. CDR3 DNA: TGTGCCAGCAGTTTGTCGGAGCGCGGGCAGCCCCAGCATTTT.

This clonotype was counted only a few times. This chain links TRBV7-3 with TRBJ2-7; TRBD2 matches at 12 bases. CDR1 and CDR2 (germline): SGHTA, FQGTGA. The CDR3 length is 15 residues. V lost 3 bases to trimming and J lost 2 bases; unmatched junction nucleotides: 2. CDR3 loop: CASSFGLAGPYEQYF. CDR3 nucleotides: TGTGCCAGCAGCTTCGGACTAGCGGGACCCTACGAGCAGTACTTC.